These T cell receptor beta chains were read from a single sample in a study of cytomegalovirus exposure and HLA in healthy donors. Sequencing was performed with immunoSEQ multiplex PCR; in TCRdb, only in-frame clones are kept and a portion is missing. The sample lists 120,000 or so clones, about nine tenths occurring once. The sequenced sample was PBMCs. The receptors were sampled from a woman between 18 and 29 years old in good health and CMV-seronegative. Both conserved end residues are trimmed from each CDR3. Each record gives: CDR3 protein, V gene.

AIMPSATYNEQF	TRBV10-3
ASSLQGSYEQY	TRBV11-3
ASSSRQGWEQY	TRBV5-6
ASSKDRVSNQPQH	TRBV27
ASRKTSGSSYEQY	TRBV11-2
ASSEDRDMTDTQY	TRBV2
ASSFMGLASNEQF	TRBV28
ASSHRGAPNTGELF	TRBV11-2
ASSPEAPDTQY	TRBV7-2
ASSFEGGAEAF	TRBV5-4
ASQPDSSYEQY	TRBV2
ASSSFGGLGANVLT	TRBV5-6
ASSLNMAGGPDEQF	TRBV5-4
ASRPRGHSNQPQH	TRBV28
ASKGGSSYEQY	TRBV28
ASSFIAGGSREQY	TRBV5-1
ASSLLDRAYEQY	TRBV5-6
ASSGGQALNTGELF	TRBV7-9
ASSPNIYEQY	TRBV6-5
AAGYNTDTQY	TRBV19
ASSSGGDSIEAF	TRBV5-4
ASSEGGLAGGYNEQF	TRBV25-1
ASSSGTSGRWFREQY	TRBV28
AISPVLTGGSYEQY	TRBV10-3
ASSWTSVSSYEQY	TRBV11-2
ASTDPGQGYNEQF	TRBV19
ASSSGQGYEQF	TRBV7-6
ASSSGSPNTGELF	TRBV19
ASSLFRLAGSIIHEQY	TRBV7-9
ASRGVTSGEVTDTQY	TRBV5-1
ASSLAEDRDEKLF	TRBV5-6
ASSSPGQHSYEQY	TRBV11-3
ASSFQGTGEQF	TRBV7-8
ASSESGLAGGFYEQY	TRBV6-1
ASSLSGAEKLF	TRBV28
ASRQQGLPGNTIY	TRBV5-1
ASSLAYRGPNTEAF	TRBV5-1
ASSIAGLAVSYNEQF	TRBV19
AWSMGTGGSYEQY	TRBV30
ASSSSRFYEQY	TRBV11-2
ASSLARERPYNEQF	TRBV7-9
ASSPTDSYEQY	TRBV13
ASSLETGGGYTQY	TRBV11-2
ASSLQSQINQPQH	TRBV5-6
ASSDPTSRFNEQF	TRBV11-3
ASERTLTGELF	TRBV19
ASLDREDSYEQY	TRBV21-1
ASKERVSSYEQY	TRBV7-3
ASSPRGASGYT	TRBV7-8
ASSGGTEAYEQY	TRBV5-4
ASRRSNEQF	TRBV6-5
ASSASGTLQDTQY	TRBV9